This passage covers 28 T cell receptor beta chains from one sample sequenced in a study of shared clonotypes between healthy human individuals. Some clones are missing from TCRdb's copy, which holds only in-frame ones; the method was immunoSEQ multiplex PCR. In the table there are about 2.3 million clones, approximately 93% of which are singletons. Sequencing was done on a sample of naive CD4+ T cells from PBMCs. Documented subset: CD45RA+ positively selected. These receptor sequences come from a man in his late teens or twenties in good health. Some clones in this sample may be carry-over from other donors' samples.

The gene calls are TRBV5-4 and TRBJ2-7; the D is unclear. The CDR3 has 16 amino acids. Trimming took off 4 bases at V and 3 bases at J, with 20 bases between the two ends. Germline V CDR1 and CDR2: SGHNT, YYREEE (reference sequence). The chain's CDR3 is CASSRSVISSLYEQYF. The CDR3 region has the DNA TGTGCCAGCAGCAGATCTGTGATTTCTTCGCTCTACGAGCAGTACTTC. The entire variable domain, with the rest obtained from reference TRBV5-4 and TRBJ2-7, is as follows: ETGVTQSPTHLIKTRGQQVTLRCSSQSGHNTVSWYQQALGQGPQFIFQYYREEENGRGNFPPRFSGLQFPNYSSELNVNALELDDSALYLCASSRSVISSLYEQYFGPGTRLTVT.

The chain combines TRBV7-2 with TRBJ1-1; D gene unclear. Germline CDR1 SGHTA, CDR2 FQGNSA. Trimming removed 1 base from V and 2 bases from J, with 11 bases in between. The CDR3 covers 15 residues. The CDR3 here is CASSLVLGPNTEAFF. DNA of the CDR3: TGTGCCAGCAGCTTAGTGTTAGGACCTAACACTGAAGCTTTCTTT.

This rearrangement joins TRBV7-6 to TRBJ2-7, with a possible D match to TRBD2 (6 bases). The V gene's germline CDR1 is SGHVS and CDR2 FNYEAQ. The CDR3 has 14 amino acids. The V end was cut by 5 bases, the J end by 7 bases, with 18 bases between. The CDR3 nucleotides read TGTGCCAGCAGCCCTGGGGCGGGATCTCGGGAGCAGTACTTC. It codes for CASSPGAGSREQYF.

The chain is built from TRBV6-1 and TRBJ2-4, with D unclear. CDR1 and CDR2 from the germline V gene are MNHNS and SASEGT. The ends were cut back, 5 bases at V and 9 bases at J, with 20 bases in the middle. The length of the CDR3 is 15 residues. This CDR3 is CASSPHLGSVSIQYF. In DNA form, the CDR3 reads TGTGCCAGCAGTCCTCACCTTGGGTCGGTAAGCATTCAGTACTTC.

This chain uses TRBV11-2 with TRBJ2-7; D possibly corresponds to TRBD2 (6 bases). Germline V CDR1 and CDR2: SGHAT, FQNNGV. The CDR3 runs 15 residues. The V end lost 3 bases, the J end lost 4 bases, and 16 bases lay between the germline ends. The CDR3 DNA sequence: TGTGCCAGCAGCTTGGCAGGGACTGGACTATACGAGCAGTACTTC. It specifies CASSLAGTGLYEQYF. The whole variable domain, remainder taken from reference TRBV11-2 and TRBJ2-7, is EAGVAQSPRYKIIEKRQSVAFWCNPISGHATLYWYQQILGQGPKLLIQFQNNGVVDDSQLPKDRFSAERLKGVDSTLKIQPAKLEDSAVYLCASSLAGTGLYEQYFGPGTRLTVT.

This clone was recorded once. This chain joins TRBV5-4 and TRBJ2-1, with 13 bases fitting TRBD2. This CDR3 comprises 17 residues. The junction had 9 bases not matched to a gene; V was cut back by 4 bases and J by 5 bases. Germline assignment: CDR1 SGHNT and CDR2 YYREEE (reference sequence). In nucleotides, the CDR3 is TGTGCCAGCAGCCTGGGCCCTACTAGCGGGAGGGACAATGAGCAGTTCTTC. Its translation is CASSLGPTSGRDNEQFF.

The chain combines TRBV7-6 with TRBJ1-1; no reliable D call. This CDR3 has 13 residues. Trimming took off 1 base at V and 7 bases at J, with 10 bases between the two ends. Germline V gene sequence: CDR1 SGHVS, CDR2 FNYEAQ. Written as DNA, the CDR3 is TGTGCCAGCAGCTTAGGAGGGCCCAATGAAGCTTTCTTT. Translating it yields CASSLGGPNEAFF.

This clone appeared once. The genes are TRBV7-8 and TRBJ2-2, with D perhaps matching TRBD1 (7 bases). Trimming shortened V by 10 bases and J by 0 bases, and 18 bases separated the two germline ends. CDR3 length equals 16 residues. Germline-derived CDR1 and CDR2 are SGHVS and FQNEAQ. For the CDR3, the DNA is TGTGCCACCAGGGGGGTCCAAAGGACGAACACCGGGGAGCTGTTTTTT. This sequence encodes CATRGVQRTNTGELFF.

The V call is TRBV25-1, the J call TRBJ2-5; TRBD2 agrees at 11 bases. The CDR3 is 15 amino acids. Germline lookup yields CDR1 MGHDK and CDR2 SYGVNS. The V and J ends lost 1 base and 5 bases, in that order; junction bases with no gene match: 3. CDR3 sequence reads: CASSELTSGKETQYF. In nucleotides, the CDR3 is TGTGCCAGCAGTGAATTGACTAGCGGGAAGGAGACCCAGTACTTC.

This chain connects TRBV19 to TRBJ2-2; D is unresolved. Trimming pared 3 bases from V and 8 bases from J, leaving 10 bases between. Germline CDR1 and CDR2: LNHDA and SQIVND (reference sequence). The CDR3 loop spans 13 amino acids. CDR3 in amino acids: CASSIYDEGELFF. DNA of the CDR3: TGTGCCAGTAGTATTTATGATGAGGGGGAGCTGTTTTTT.

The CDR3 DNA reads as TGTGCCAGCAGACCCCCAGGACTAGCGAATGAGCAGTTCTTC. Its translation: CASRPPGLANEQFF. The J gene is TRBJ2-1, the V gene TRBV6-6; TRBD2 agrees at 9 bases. The CDR3 loop spans 14 amino acids. V trimming: 6 bases; J trimming: 7 bases; junction bases outside the gene matches: 7. Germline V gene sequence: CDR1 MNHNY, CDR2 SVGAGI (reference sequence).

CDR3: CASSRKNNYGYTF. For the CDR3, the DNA is TGTGCCAGCAGTCGGAAAAATAACTATGGCTACACCTTC. V gene TRBV28 combines with J gene TRBJ1-2; D not resolved. The CDR3 covers 13 residues. V gave up 5 bases and J gave up 1 base, with 8 bases separating them. Germline values: CDR1 MDHEN, CDR2 SYDVKM.

The rearrangement uses TRBV6-1 and TRBJ1-5, with 7 bases aligning to TRBD1. V shed 4 bases and J 6 bases; nucleotides not matched to a gene: 3. CDR1 and CDR2 (germline): MNHNS, SASEGT. The length of the CDR3 is 13 residues. In nucleotides, the CDR3 is TGTGCCAGCAGTGCGACAGGGACTCAGCCCCAGCATTTT. It codes for CASSATGTQPQHF.

The chain is built from TRBV18 and TRBJ2-1, with D perhaps matching TRBD1 (5 bases). CDR3 size: 16 residues. V lost 3 bases to trimming and J lost 0 bases, with 12 bases between them. Germline V gene data show CDR1 as KGHSH and CDR2 as LQKENI. For the CDR3, the DNA is TGTGCCAGCTCACCTCAGGCGGACAACTCCTACAATGAGCAGTTCTTC. Its translation is CASSPQADNSYNEQFF.

The V and J genes are TRBV28 and TRBJ2-7, with TRBD1 identical over 8 bases. CDR1 MDHEN and CDR2 SYDVKM come from the germline V gene. J was trimmed by 4 bases and V by 6 bases; bases with no gene match: 8. This CDR3 contains 14 residues. The chain's CDR3 is CASRPGQASYEQYF. CDR3 nucleotides: TGTGCCAGCAGACCGGGACAGGCTTCGTACGAGCAGTACTTC. The full variable domain, in which reference TRBV28 and TRBJ2-7 provide the parts outside the CDR3, is DVKVTQSSRYLVKRTGEKVFLECVQDMDHENMFWYRQDPGLGLRLIYFSYDVKMKEKGDIPEGYSVSREKKERFSLILESASTNQTSMYLCASRPGQASYEQYFGPGTRLTVT.

This chain joins TRBV10-2 and TRBJ1-5; perhaps TRBD1 as D (5 bases). The CDR3 sequence is 14 residues long. Germline CDR1 reads WSHSY; CDR2 reads SAAADI. Trimming stripped 4 bases from V and 6 bases from J, with 13 bases between. The CDR3 region is CASSVGQGRQPQHF. The CDR3 DNA reads TGCGCCAGCAGTGTGGGGCAGGGACGTCAGCCCCAGCATTTT.

The rearrangement links TRBV5-1 to TRBJ1-3; 9 nucleotides align to TRBD1. The CDR3 contains 17 residues. Looked up from germline, CDR1 is SGHRS and CDR2 is YFSETQ. V lost 3 bases and J lost 4; bases outside the gene matches: 11. The CDR3 reads CASSSIPSGTGGNTIYF. DNA of the CDR3: TGCGCCAGCAGCTCCATTCCTTCCGGGACAGGGGGAAACACCATATATTTT.

The CDR3 DNA is TGCGCCAGCAGCTTGGTGGGGCCAGACAGGGGGCCCTACAATGAGCAGTTCTTC. Translation: CASSLVGPDRGPYNEQFF. The V gene is TRBV5-1, the J gene TRBJ2-1, with 10 bases identical to TRBD1. This CDR3 comprises 18 residues. J lost 2 bases, V lost 0 bases, and 8 bases had no gene match. Germline CDR1 is SGHRS and CDR2 is YFSETQ.

The rearrangement uses TRBV11-2 and TRBJ1-1, with unresolved D. The V end was cut by 5 bases, the J end by 1 base, with 14 bases between. This CDR3 region has 15 residues. Germline loops: CDR1 SGHAT, CDR2 FQNNGV. The CDR3 nucleotides are TGTGCCAGCAGCCTAAGGCCGGGGAAGAACACTGAAGCTTTCTTT. Translating it yields CASSLRPGKNTEAFF.

The gene calls are TRBV11-2 and TRBJ1-4; D not certain. V was pared by 5 bases and J by 0 bases, with 10 bases between. Germline V CDR1 and CDR2: SGHAT, FQNNGV. The CDR3 extends over 15 amino acids. The CDR3, as DNA: TGTGCCAGCAGCCCTAGGACGGCAACTAATGAAAAACTGTTTTTT. Translating it yields CASSPRTATNEKLFF. Full variable domain (rest looked up from reference TRBV11-2 and TRBJ1-4): EAGVAQSPRYKIIEKRQSVAFWCNPISGHATLYWYQQILGQGPKLLIQFQNNGVVDDSQLPKDRFSAERLKGVDSTLKIQPAKLEDSAVYLCASSPRTATNEKLFFGSGTQLSVL.

Comment on this clone: Other DNA sequences within the sample encode an identical CDR3. CDR3 amino acids: CASSSGAGVGEQYF. The CDR3 coding sequence is TGCGCCAGCAGTTCTGGAGCGGGAGTTGGGGAGCAGTACTTC. J is TRBJ2-7 and V is TRBV5-1; 8 bases match TRBD2. Germline V gene lookup returns CDR1 SGHRS and CDR2 YFSETQ. The CDR3 runs 14 residues. Germline trimming cut 5 bases from V and 7 bases from J; bases unmatched to any gene: 11.

The V call is TRBV7-8, the J call TRBJ2-5, with 10 nucleotides matching TRBD2. The trim removed 7 bases at V and 6 bases at J, leaving 17 bases unmatched. In germline, CDR1 is SGHVS, CDR2 FQNEAQ. The CDR3 is 17 residues long. CDR3 residues: CASKPSLLAGVPKTQYF. The CDR3 DNA follows: TGTGCCAGCAAACCCTCGTTGCTAGCGGGGGTTCCGAAGACCCAGTACTTC.

The chain combines TRBV15 with TRBJ2-7; D gene uncertain. The V and J ends lost 3 bases and 5 bases respectively, with 17 bases between them. Per the germline V gene, CDR1 is LNHNV and CDR2 is YYDKDF (reference sequence). There are 15 residues in the CDR3. The CDR3 is CATSRGIALPHEQYF. DNA of the CDR3: TGTGCCACCAGCAGGGGGATCGCCCTTCCCCACGAGCAGTACTTC. Complete variable domain (other parts from reference TRBV15 and TRBJ2-7): DAMVIQNPRYQVTQFGKPVTLSCSQTLNHNVMYWYQQKSSQAPKLLFHYYDKDFNNEADTPDNFQSRRPNTSFCFLDIRSPGLGDTAMYLCATSRGIALPHEQYFGPGTRLTVT.

The J gene is TRBJ2-3, the V gene TRBV6-1; TRBD2 matches at 8 bases. The germline V gene encodes CDR1 MNHNS and CDR2 SASEGT. With 2 bases clipped from V and 0 bases from J, the junction kept 4 bases outside the gene matches. The CDR3 contains 16 residues. CDR3 bases: TGTGCCAGCAGTGAACCGGGAGGGACTAGCACAGATACGCAGTATTTT. Its translation: CASSEPGGTSTDTQYF.

The chain uses TRBV11-2 and TRBJ1-5; the match to TRBD1 covers 10 bases. The J segment lost 7 bases and the V segment lost 2 bases, leaving 14 bases of the junction unmatched. Germline CDR1 reads SGHAT; CDR2 reads FQNNGV. The CDR3 length is 18 residues. The CDR3 coding sequence is TGTGCCAGCAGCTTACGGACAGGGGGGACGTGGAGTGGGCAGCCCCAGCATTTT. It yields the protein CASSLRTGGTWSGQPQHF.

In nucleotides, the CDR3 is TGTGCCAGCAGCTTGTCACCCAAAGAGGGCTACGAGCAGTACTTC. Amino acids: CASSLSPKEGYEQYF. V usage is TRBV5-6 and J usage is TRBJ2-7, with TRBD2 as a possible D gene (5 bases). Germline V gene lookup returns CDR1 SGHDT and CDR2 YYEEEE. Trimming shortened V by 1 base and J by 3 bases, and 14 bases separated the two germline ends. The CDR3 consists of 15 residues.

The chain carries TRBV27 and TRBJ2-1; 8 nucleotides agree with TRBD2. Germline values: CDR1 MNHEY, CDR2 SMNVEV (reference sequence). The V and J ends lost 2 bases and 4 bases, in that order; junction bases with no gene match: 4. This CDR3 has 15 residues. CDR3 sequence: CASSLAGGPYNEQFF. The CDR3 nucleotides are TGTGCCAGCAGTTTAGCGGGAGGCCCGTACAATGAGCAGTTCTTC.

Only one count was recorded for this clone. The chain carries TRBV28 and TRBJ2-7; 9 bases are shared with TRBD1. CDR1 MDHEN and CDR2 SYDVKM come from the germline V gene. Losses at the gene ends were 2 bases for V and 5 bases for J; bases not matched to a gene: 13. The CDR3 runs to 17 residues. In DNA, the CDR3 is TGTGCCAGCAGTTTACCTACCTTGGGACAGGGTTGGCACGAGCAGTACTTC. This encodes CASSLPTLGQGWHEQYF.